This TCR beta chain was captured in a study of T cells in Graves' hyperthyroidism and ophthalmopathy (dated by TCRdb to between 2019 and 2020). About the investigation overall: A discovery cohort of around 100 patients, roughly 45 with Graves' ophthalmopathy and about 60 with stable Graves' hyperthyroidism, was used to find distinguishing TCR V-J signatures. After blood sampling, hyperthyroidism patients were treated with methimazole at a starting dose of 30 mg daily, and ophthalmopathy patients were treated with high-dose intravenous methylprednisolone. Prospective prediction of ophthalmopathy was tested in an independent validation cohort consisting of about 20 hyperthyroidism patients and more than 15 patients who later progressed to ophthalmopathy. TCR Vbeta CDR3 sequencing of some 140 peripheral blood samples (approximately 44 ophthalmopathy, about 75 hyperthyroidism and around 17 progressor patients) is reported in the paper. The roughly 91 discovery patients were randomly divided into training and test sets at a 7:3 ratio. Thyroid tissue and blood T-cell repertoires from six Graves' hyperthyroidism patients were also compared in the study.

Patients with uncontrolled infections, other autoimmune diseases, pregnancy or lactation were excluded. Diagnoses were established on the basis of clinical symptoms, serum thyroxine and TRAb, thyroid ultrasound, and orbital computed tomography. Total RNA was extracted with Trizol reagent, and quality was checked on an Agilent 2100 Bioanalyzer. CDR1 and CDR2 (SGHTA, FQGNSA) derive from the germline V gene. Germline trimming: 5 bases from V, 1 base from J; junction bases outside gene matches: 4. From the cysteine up to the phenylalanine, the CDR3 has a length of 14 residues. Only CDR3 DNA is held: 42 bases, read in frame from base 1. TCR beta CDR3 regions were amplified from RNA transcripts. The first round of RT-PCR for the TCR CDR3 was performed with the HTBI primer set and the Qiagen OneStep RT-PCR kit. Libraries were constructed in a second round of multiplex PCR, after which size selection and purification were performed. The libraries were sequenced on an Illumina HiSeq2000 using paired-end 100 bp reads. As for the authors' bioinformatics: SOAPnuke was used to process the raw data, throwing out any read that contained adapters or uncalled bases, had a mean Phred below 15, or lacked an exact constant-primer or identifier match. High-quality paired reads were merged using COPE v1.2.5, and each unique nucleotide sequence was defined as a clonotype. MiTCR v1.1 was used to align clonotypes to the IMGT TRBV, TRBD and TRBJ reference segments. The analysis was restricted to V-J combinations with a frequency above 0.0001, which together covered roughly 99% of the repertoires. A TCS score was defined as the ratio between F50 (clonal expansion) and ExV (chaos), using BLOSUM62-based TCRdist between CDR3 peptides within each V-J. Welch's t-statistics and random forest reduced around 520 V-J features to about 13, which were used in a naive Bayes classifier (R e1071). The Morisita-Horn index was used to measure how similar the thyroid and blood repertoires were. TCRdb trimmed public reads at Q25 via fastp, called clones via MiXCR and kept in-frame beta chains. Each CDR3 protein appears once, grouped with its most common genes and DNA. The V and J calls and clone size are TCRdb's, not the authors'. Counted in this sample were roughly 570,000 distinct CDR3 sequences; 46% of them appeared once. In total, the top ten clones hold roughly 19% of the sample.

What the study reported, not specific to this receptor: No statistical method was used to fix the sample size in advance, and group allocation was not hidden from the investigators. During validation, the model predicted progression to ophthalmopathy a median of roughly 7.1 months ahead of onset, with just under 71% sensitivity and roughly 75% specificity. Ophthalmopathy was separated from stable hyperthyroidism by a 13 V-J signature model, with approximately 89% sensitivity and about 81% specificity obtained in cross-validation and 80%/75% obtained in testing. Blood samples also contained most of the expanded thyroid clonotypes (frequency above 0.001), which suggests that blood repertoires may reflect thyroid immune responses.

This clonotype was counted ten times or more. Its antigen has not been determined. Base qualities are not at hand, and no much larger clone is one base apart. What was sequenced was peripheral blood or thyroid tissue (not recorded which). Recombination joined TRBV7-2 with TRBJ2-5, and 7 bases in between align with TRBD2. The clonotype was recovered from an adult woman with Graves' disease, either hyperthyroidism or ophthalmopathy (not recorded which). The DNA sequence is TGTGCCAGCAGCAGACTAGCAATCCAAGAGACCCAGTACTTC. Protein translation: CASSRLAIQETQYF.